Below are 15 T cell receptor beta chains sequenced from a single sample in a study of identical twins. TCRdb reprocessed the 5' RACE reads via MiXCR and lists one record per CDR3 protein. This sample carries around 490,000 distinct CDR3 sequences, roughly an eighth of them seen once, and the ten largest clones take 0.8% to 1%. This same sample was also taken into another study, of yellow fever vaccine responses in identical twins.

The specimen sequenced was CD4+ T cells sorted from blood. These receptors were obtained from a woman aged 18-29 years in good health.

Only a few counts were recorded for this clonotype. The CDR3 is CASSYSQRTGPDTQYF. CDR3 nucleotides: TGTGCCAGCAGTTACTCACAACGGACGGGGCCAGATACGCAGTATTTT. The chain recombines TRBV6-2 or TRBV6-3 with TRBJ2-3; tentatively, D is TRBD1 or TRBD2 (5 bases each). The germline CDR1 and CDR2 sequences are MNHEY and SVGEGT. V lost 0 bases, J lost 4 bases, and 14 bases lay in between. The CDR3 contains 16 residues.

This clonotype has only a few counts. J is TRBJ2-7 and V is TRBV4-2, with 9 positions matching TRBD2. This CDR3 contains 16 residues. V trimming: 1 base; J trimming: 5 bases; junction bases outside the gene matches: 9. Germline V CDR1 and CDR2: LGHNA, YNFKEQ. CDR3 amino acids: CASSQGRASGVHEQYF. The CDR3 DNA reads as TGTGCCAGCAGCCAAGGTAGGGCTAGCGGGGTACACGAGCAGTACTTC.

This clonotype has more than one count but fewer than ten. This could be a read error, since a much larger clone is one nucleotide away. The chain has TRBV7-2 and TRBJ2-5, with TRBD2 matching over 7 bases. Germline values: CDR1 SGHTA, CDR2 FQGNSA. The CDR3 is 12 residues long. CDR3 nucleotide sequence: TGTGCCAGCAGCATAGCGGGAGAGACCCAGTACTTC. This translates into CASSIAGETQYF.

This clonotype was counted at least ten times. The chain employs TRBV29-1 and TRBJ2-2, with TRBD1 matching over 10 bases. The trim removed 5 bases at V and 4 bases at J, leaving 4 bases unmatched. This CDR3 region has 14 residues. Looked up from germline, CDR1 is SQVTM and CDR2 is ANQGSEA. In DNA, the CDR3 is TGCAGCGTTCCCGGACAGGGGGGCACCGGGGAGCTGTTTTTT. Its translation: CSVPGQGGTGELFF.

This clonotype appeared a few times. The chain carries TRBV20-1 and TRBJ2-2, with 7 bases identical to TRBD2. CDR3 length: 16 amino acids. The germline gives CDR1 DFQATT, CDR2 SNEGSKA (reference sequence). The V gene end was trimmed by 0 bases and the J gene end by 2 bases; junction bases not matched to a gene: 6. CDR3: CSARDYGGSNTGELFF. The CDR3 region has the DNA TGCAGTGCTAGAGATTATGGCGGGAGTAACACCGGGGAGCTGTTTTTT.

Written as DNA, the CDR3 is TGTGCCAGCAGCTTAGTATCGGCAGGGGCACTGAATGAGCAGTTCTTC. Amino acids: CASSLVSAGALNEQFF. This rearrangement joins TRBV7-6 to TRBJ2-1; D may be TRBD1 (6 bases). CDR3 size: 16 residues. V lost 1 base and J lost 7, with 17 bases in between. Germline CDR1 and CDR2: SGHVS and FNYEAQ.

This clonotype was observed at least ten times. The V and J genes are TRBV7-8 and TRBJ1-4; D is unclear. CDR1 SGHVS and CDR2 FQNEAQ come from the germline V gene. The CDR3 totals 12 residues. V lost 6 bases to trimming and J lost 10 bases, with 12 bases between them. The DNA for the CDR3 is TGTGCCAGCAGTAATCCCGCCGGAAAACTGTTTTTT. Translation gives CASSNPAGKLFF.

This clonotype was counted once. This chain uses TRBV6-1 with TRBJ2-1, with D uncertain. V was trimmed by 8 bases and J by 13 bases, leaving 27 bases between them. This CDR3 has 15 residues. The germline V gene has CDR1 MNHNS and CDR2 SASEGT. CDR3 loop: CASAVTATPYADQFF. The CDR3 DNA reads TGTGCCAGCGCCGTAACGGCTACCCCCTATGCTGACCAGTTCTTC.

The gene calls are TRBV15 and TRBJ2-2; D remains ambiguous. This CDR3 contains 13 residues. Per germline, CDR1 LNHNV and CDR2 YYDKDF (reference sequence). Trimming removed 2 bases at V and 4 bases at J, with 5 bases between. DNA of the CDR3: TGTGCCACCAGCAGACAAATCACCGGGGAGCTGTTTTTT. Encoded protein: CATSRQITGELFF.

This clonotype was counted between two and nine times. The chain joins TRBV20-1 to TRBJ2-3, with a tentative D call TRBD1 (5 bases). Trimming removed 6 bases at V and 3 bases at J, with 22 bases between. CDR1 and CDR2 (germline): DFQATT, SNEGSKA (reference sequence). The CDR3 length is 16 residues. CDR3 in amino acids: CSAPQDKKGRTDTQYF. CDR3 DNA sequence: TGCAGTGCCCCGCAAGACAAAAAGGGGCGGACAGATACGCAGTATTTT.

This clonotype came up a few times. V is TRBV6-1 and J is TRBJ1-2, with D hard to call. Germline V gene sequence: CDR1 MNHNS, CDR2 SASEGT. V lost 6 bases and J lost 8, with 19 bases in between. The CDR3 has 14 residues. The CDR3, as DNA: TGTGCCAGCAGAACCAAGGGATCCTACGAGGGCTACACCTTC. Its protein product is CASRTKGSYEGYTF.

CDR3 sequence reads: CSAESGGAGEQYF. Written as DNA, the CDR3 is TGCAGTGCAGAAAGCGGGGGGGCTGGCGAGCAGTACTTC. The V call is TRBV20-1, the J call TRBJ2-7, with 10 bases that match TRBD2. The CDR3 is made up of 13 amino acids. V shed 6 bases and J 6 bases; nucleotides not matched to a gene: 8. The germline CDR1 and CDR2 sequences are DFQATT and SNEGSKA (reference sequence).

The chain's CDR3 is CASSFKTSGGDTDTQYF. The DNA of the CDR3 is TGTGCCAGCAGCTTCAAGACTAGCGGGGGGGACACAGATACGCAGTATTTT. The chain joins TRBV7-9 to TRBJ2-3; 14 bases align to TRBD2. J gave up 2 bases and V 3 bases, and 4 bases lay outside the gene matches. CDR3 length: 17 amino acids. Germline V gene sequence: CDR1 SEHNR, CDR2 FQNEAQ (reference sequence).

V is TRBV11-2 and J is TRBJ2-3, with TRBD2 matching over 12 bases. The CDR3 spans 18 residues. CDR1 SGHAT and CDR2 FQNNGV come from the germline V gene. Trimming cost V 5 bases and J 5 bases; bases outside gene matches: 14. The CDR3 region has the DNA TGTGCCAGCAGCCGCGAAGCCCCGGGACTAGCGGGTGGAGATACGCAGTATTTT. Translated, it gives CASSREAPGLAGGDTQYF.

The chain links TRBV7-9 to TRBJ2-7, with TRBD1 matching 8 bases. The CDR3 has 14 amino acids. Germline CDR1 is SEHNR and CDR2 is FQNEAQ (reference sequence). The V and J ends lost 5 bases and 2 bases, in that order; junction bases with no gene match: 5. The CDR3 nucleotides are TGTGCCAGCAGCCGGGACAGGACTACCTACGAGCAGTACTTC. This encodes CASSRDRTTYEQYF. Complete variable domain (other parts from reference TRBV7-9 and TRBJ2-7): DTGVSQNPRHKITKRGQNVTFRCDPISEHNRLYWYRQTLGQGPEFLTYFQNEAQLEKSRLLSDRFSAERPKGSFSTLEIQRTEQGDSAMYLCASSRDRTTYEQYFGPGTRLTVT.